There are many counts of the clone carrying this T cell receptor beta chain. What it recognizes is unknown. Germline CDR1 DFQATT, CDR2 SNEGSKA (reference sequence). The CDR3 spans 14 residues. V lost 1 base to trimming and J lost 0 bases, with 10 bases between them. These data come from a study of CD8 T cells in ankylosing spondylitis. Study-level results: Researchers reportedly found disease-linked clones significantly enriched in matched ankylosing spondylitis synovial fluid. The study identified a TCR beta motif of about eight highly homologous variants that appeared characteristic of ankylosing spondylitis blood.

Using quantitative 5'-RACE with molecular barcodes, the authors made TCR beta libraries. Each CDR3 protein gets one entry after TCRdb re-called the 5' RACE reads with MiXCR. The table includes around 330,000 distinct CDR3 sequences, 9.5% to 13% detected once. The sample comprised blood, either unsorted or a sorted T cell fraction (not recorded which). The chain joins TRBV20-1 to TRBJ2-7; the D gene is possibly TRBD1 (5 bases). The clonotype was recovered from a female donor with ankylosing spondylitis or in good health (not recorded which). CDR3 in DNA: TGCAGTGCTAGAGGACCGGACAACTCCTACGAGCAGTACTTC. Translated: CSARGPDNSYEQYF.